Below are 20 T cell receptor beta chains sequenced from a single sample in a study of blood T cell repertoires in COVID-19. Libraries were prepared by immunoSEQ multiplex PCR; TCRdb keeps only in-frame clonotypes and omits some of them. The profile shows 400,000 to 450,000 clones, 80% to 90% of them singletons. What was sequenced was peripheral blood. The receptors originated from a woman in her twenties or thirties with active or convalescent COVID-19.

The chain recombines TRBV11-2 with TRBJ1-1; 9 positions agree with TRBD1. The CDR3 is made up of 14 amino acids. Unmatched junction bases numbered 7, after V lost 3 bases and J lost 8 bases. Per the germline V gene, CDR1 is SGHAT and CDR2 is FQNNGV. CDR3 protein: CASSFPPGQGEAFF. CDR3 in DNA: TGTGCCAGCAGCTTCCCACCGGGACAGGGAGAAGCTTTCTTT.

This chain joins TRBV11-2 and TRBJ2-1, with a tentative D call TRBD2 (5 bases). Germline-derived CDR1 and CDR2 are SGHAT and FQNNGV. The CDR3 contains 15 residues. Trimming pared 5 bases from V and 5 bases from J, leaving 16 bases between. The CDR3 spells CASSGVQDLHNEQFF. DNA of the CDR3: TGTGCCAGCAGCGGAGTGCAGGACTTACACAATGAGCAGTTCTTC.

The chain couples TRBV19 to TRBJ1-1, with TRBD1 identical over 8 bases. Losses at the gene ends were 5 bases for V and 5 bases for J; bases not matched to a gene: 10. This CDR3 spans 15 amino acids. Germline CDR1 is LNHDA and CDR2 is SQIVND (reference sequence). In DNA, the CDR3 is TGTGCCAGTAGTGTTTTAGCACAGGGGGAGACTGAAGCTTTCTTT. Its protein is CASSVLAQGETEAFF.

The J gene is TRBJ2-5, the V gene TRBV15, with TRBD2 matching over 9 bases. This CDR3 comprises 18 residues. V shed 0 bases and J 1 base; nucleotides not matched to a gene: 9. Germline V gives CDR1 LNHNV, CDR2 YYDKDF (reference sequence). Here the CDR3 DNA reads TGTGCCACCAGCAGAGATTGGAGCACAGCGGGAGGCCAAGAGACCCAGTACTTC. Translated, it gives CATSRDWSTAGGQETQYF.

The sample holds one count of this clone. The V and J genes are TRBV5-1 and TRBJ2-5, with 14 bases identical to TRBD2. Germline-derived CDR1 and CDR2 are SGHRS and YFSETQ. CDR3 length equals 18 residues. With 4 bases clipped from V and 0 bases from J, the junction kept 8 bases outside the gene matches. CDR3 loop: CASSPRGTSGGYQETQYF. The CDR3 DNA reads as TGCGCCAGCAGCCCCCGCGGGACTAGCGGGGGATACCAAGAGACCCAGTACTTC.

CDR3 loop: CASSLGGLASGELFF. Written as DNA, the CDR3 is TGTGCCAGCAGCCTTGGGGGACTAGCGTCCGGGGAGCTGTTTTTT. The chain couples TRBV2 to TRBJ2-2; 10 nucleotides agree with TRBD2. The CDR3 is made up of 15 amino acids. With 6 bases clipped from V and 6 bases from J, the junction kept 7 bases outside the gene matches. Germline V gene data show CDR1 as SNHLY and CDR2 as FYNNEI.

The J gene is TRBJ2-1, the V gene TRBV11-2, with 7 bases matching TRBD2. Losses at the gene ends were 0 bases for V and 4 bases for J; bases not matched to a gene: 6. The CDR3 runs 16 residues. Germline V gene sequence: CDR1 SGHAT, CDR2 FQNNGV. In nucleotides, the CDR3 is TGTGCCAGCAGCTTAGATTCCCTAGCGGATTACAATGAGCAGTTCTTC. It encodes CASSLDSLADYNEQFF.

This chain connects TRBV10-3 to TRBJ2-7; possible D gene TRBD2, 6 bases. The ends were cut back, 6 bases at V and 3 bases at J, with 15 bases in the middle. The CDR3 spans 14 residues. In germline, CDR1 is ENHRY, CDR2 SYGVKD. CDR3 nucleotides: TGTGCCATCAGCGACGGGAGAGAGGGCTACGAGCAGTACTTC. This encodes CAISDGREGYEQYF.

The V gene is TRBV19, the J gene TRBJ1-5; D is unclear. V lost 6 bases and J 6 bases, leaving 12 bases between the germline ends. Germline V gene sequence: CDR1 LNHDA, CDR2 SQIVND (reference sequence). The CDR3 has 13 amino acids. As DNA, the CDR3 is TGTGCCAGTAGGACAAGAGAGCTTCAGCCCCAGCATTTT. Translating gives CASRTRELQPQHF.

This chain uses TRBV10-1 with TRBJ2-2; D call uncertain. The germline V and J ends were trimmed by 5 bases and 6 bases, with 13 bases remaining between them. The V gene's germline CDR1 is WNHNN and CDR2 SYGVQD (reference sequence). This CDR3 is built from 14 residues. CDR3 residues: CASSTQLPSGELFF. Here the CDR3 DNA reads TGCGCCAGCAGTACACAGTTGCCGTCCGGGGAGCTGTTTTTT.

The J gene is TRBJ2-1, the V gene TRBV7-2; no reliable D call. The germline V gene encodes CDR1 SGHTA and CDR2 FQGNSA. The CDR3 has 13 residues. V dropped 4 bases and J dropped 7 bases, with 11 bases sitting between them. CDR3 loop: CASSSPPRNEQFF. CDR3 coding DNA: TGTGCCAGCAGCTCCCCGCCGCGTAATGAGCAGTTCTTC.

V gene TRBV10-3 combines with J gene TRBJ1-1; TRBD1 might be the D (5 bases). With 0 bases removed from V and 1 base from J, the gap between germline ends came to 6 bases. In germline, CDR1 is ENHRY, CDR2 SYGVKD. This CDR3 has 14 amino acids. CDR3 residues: CAISESGGNTEAFF. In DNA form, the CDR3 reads TGTGCCATCAGTGAGTCGGGGGGGAACACTGAAGCTTTCTTT.

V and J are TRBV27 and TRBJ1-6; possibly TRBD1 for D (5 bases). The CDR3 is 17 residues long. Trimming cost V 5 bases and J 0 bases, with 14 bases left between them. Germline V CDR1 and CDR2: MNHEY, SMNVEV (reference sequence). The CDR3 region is CASSPGDQSSYNSPLHF. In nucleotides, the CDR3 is TGTGCCAGCAGTCCGGGGGATCAGAGCTCCTATAATTCACCCCTCCACTTT.

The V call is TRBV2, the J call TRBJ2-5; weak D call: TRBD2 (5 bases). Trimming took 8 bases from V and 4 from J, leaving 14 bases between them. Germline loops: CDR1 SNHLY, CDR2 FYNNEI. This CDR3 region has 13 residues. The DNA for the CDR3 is TGTGCCAGCGGGCCGCGAGGGAGAGAGACCCAGTACTTC. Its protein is CASGPRGRETQYF.

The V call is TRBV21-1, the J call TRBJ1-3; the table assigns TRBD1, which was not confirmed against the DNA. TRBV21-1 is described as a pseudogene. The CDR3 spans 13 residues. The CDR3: CASSKEGANTIYF. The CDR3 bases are TGTGCCAGCAGCAAAGAGGGGGCAAACACCATATATTTT.

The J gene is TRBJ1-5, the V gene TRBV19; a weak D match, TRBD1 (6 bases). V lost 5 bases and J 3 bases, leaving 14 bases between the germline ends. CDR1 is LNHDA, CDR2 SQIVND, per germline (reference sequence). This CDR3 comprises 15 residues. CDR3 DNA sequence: TGTGCCAGTAGTTCCCCAGGGGACCCCAATCAGCCCCAGCATTTT. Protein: CASSSPGDPNQPQHF. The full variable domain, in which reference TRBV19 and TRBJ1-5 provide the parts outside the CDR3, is DGGITQSPKYLFRKEGQNVTLSCEQNLNHDAMYWYRQDPGQGLRLIYYSQIVNDFQKGDIAEGYSVSREKKESFPLTVTSAQKNPTAFYLCASSSPGDPNQPQHFGDGTRLSIL.

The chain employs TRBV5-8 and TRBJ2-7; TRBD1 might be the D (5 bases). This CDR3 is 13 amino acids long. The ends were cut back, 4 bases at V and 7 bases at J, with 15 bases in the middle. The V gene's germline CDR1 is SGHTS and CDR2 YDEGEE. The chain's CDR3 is CASSGATKREQYF. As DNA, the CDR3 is TGTGCCAGCAGCGGGGCTACCAAACGGGAGCAGTACTTC.

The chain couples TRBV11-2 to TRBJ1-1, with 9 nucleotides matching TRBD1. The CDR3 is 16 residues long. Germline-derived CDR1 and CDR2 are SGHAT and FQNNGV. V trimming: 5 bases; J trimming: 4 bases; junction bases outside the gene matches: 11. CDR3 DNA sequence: TGTGCCAGCAGCCGCCGGGACAGGGAATGGGGCACTGAAGCTTTCTTT. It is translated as CASSRRDREWGTEAFF.

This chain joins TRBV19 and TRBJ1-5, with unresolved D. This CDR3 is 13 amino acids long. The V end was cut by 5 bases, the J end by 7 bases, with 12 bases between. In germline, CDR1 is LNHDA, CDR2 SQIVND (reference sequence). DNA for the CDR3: TGTGCCAGTAGTGGCCGGGGAGTCCAGCCCCAGCATTTT. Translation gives CASSGRGVQPQHF.

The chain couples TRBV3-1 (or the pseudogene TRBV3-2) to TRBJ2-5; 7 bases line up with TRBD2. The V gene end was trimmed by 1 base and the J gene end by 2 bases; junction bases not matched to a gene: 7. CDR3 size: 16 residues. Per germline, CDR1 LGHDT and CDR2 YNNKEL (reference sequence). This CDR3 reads CASSQVVTGGQETQYF. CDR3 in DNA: TGTGCCAGCAGCCAAGTTGTTACGGGGGGACAAGAGACCCAGTACTTC.